Listed below are T cell receptor beta chains from one sample, sequenced in a study of T cell responses to AZD1222 COVID-19 vaccine. Method: immunoSEQ multiplex PCR; TCRdb's copy keeps in-frame clones and lacks some. The data contain about 140,000 clones, approximately 90% of them seen just once; the ten biggest clones take up 2.8%. The sample was peripheral blood, taken on day 0 of AZD1222 vaccination. These receptor sequences come from an adult in good health. Each CDR3 is given with its conserved first and last residue. D genes are given only for firm matches. For some rows the clone size is stated as once, few or many, or as a class when expanded; others skip it.

>.|TRBJ2-2|TRBV9|.
CASGKDFTGELFF
TGTGCCAGCGGGAAAGATTTCACCGGGGAGCTGTTTTTT
>.|TRBJ2-2|TRBV5-1|.
CASSLEPAAGELFF
TGCGCCAGCAGCTTGGAGCCAGCTGCCGGGGAGCTGTTTTTT
>.|TRBJ1-1|TRBV7-9|once
CASSLGLSGNTEAFF
TGTGCCAGCAGCTTAGGACTGTCGGGTAACACTGAAGCTTTCTTT
>.|TRBJ2-2|TRBV6-5|.
CASSYSKWSGELFF
TGTGCCAGCAGTTACTCGAAGTGGTCCGGGGAGCTGTTTTTT
>TRBD2|TRBJ2-3|TRBV5-7|.
CASKTGGSTDTQYF
TGTGCCAGCAAAACGGGGGGTTCCACAGATACGCAGTATTTT
>.|TRBJ1-1|TRBV9|.
CASSVGGSTEAFF
TGTGCCAGCAGCGTAGGCGGGAGCACTGAAGCTTTCTTT
>.|TRBJ1-4|TRBV24-1|.
CATSGPGDEKLFF
TGTGCCACCAGTGGGCCAGGGGACGAAAAACTGTTTTTT
>.|TRBJ1-5|TRBV27|.
CASSLGLSNQPQHF
TGTGCCAGCAGTTTAGGTCTGAGCAATCAGCCCCAGCATTTT
>TRBD2|TRBJ2-7|TRBV28|.
CASSTPGLVGEQYF
TGTGCCAGCAGTACTCCGGGACTAGTTGGCGAGCAGTACTTC
>TRBD1|TRBJ2-3|TRBV10-1|.
CASSRDRNTDTQYF
TGCGCCAGCAGTAGGGACAGAAACACAGATACGCAGTATTTT
>TRBD1|TRBJ2-2|TRBV2|.
CASSEDGQGDPNTGELFF
TGTGCCAGCAGTGAAGACGGCCAGGGGGATCCGAACACCGGGGAGCTGTTTTTT
>TRBD1|TRBJ2-6|TRBV27|once
CASSLRPGQGSFGANVLTF
TGTGCCAGCAGTTTACGACCGGGACAGGGTTCTTTTGGGGCCAACGTCCTGACTTTC
>.|TRBJ2-1|TRBV7-3|.
CASSTGLSHGEQFF
TGTGCCAGCAGTACCGGACTGAGTCATGGTGAGCAGTTCTTC
>.|TRBJ1-2|TRBV5-1|.
CASSSQGYYGYTF
TGCGCCAGCAGCTCACAGGGCTACTATGGCTACACCTTC
>TRBD2|TRBJ2-7|TRBV2|.
CASPNFAVRVTSGSSSYEQYF
TGTGCCAGCCCCAATTTCGCAGTACGGGTGACTAGCGGGTCCAGCTCCTACGAGCAGTACTTC
>.|TRBJ1-2|TRBV10-3|.
CAIGRTPSGYGYTF
TGTGCCATCGGACGGACACCTTCGGGCTATGGCTACACCTTC
>.|TRBJ2-1|TRBV19|.
CASSIIGGAENEQFF
TGTGCCAGTAGTATTATAGGGGGAGCCGAAAATGAGCAGTTCTTC
>.|TRBJ2-7|TRBV19|.
CASSIAQATSYEQYF
TGTGCCAGTAGTATCGCTCAGGCCACCTCCTACGAGCAGTACTTC
>.|TRBJ2-5|TRBV3-1/TRBV3-2|.
CASSGLRAETQYF
TGTGCCAGCAGCGGGCTGCGTGCGGAGACCCAGTACTTC
>TRBD1|TRBJ1-4|TRBV5-1|.
CASSTQGAGEKLFF
TGCGCCAGCAGCACACAGGGGGCGGGTGAAAAACTGTTTTTT
>.|TRBJ1-3|TRBV25-1|once
CASRPLNPDTFSGNTIYF
TGTGCCAGCAGACCTCTCAACCCCGACACCTTCTCTGGAAACACCATATATTTT
>.|TRBJ2-7|TRBV19|.
CASSNRAHYEQYF
TGTGCCAGTAGTAACCGGGCCCACTACGAGCAGTACTTC
>TRBD1|TRBJ2-4|TRBV19|.
CASSGQGNIQYF
TGTGCCAGTAGTGGACAGGGGAACATTCAGTACTTC
>.|TRBJ1-1|TRBV30|.
CAWSVMFGQRNTEAFF
TGTGCCTGGAGTGTTATGTTTGGACAGCGGAACACTGAAGCTTTCTTT
>.|TRBJ1-1|TRBV9|.
CASSVASGNTEAFF
TGTGCCAGCAGCGTAGCTTCCGGGAACACTGAAGCTTTCTTT
>.|TRBJ1-1|TRBV4-2|once
CASSTTTRRQVGTEAFF
TGTGCCAGCAGCACGACCACCCGAAGACAGGTAGGTACTGAAGCTTTCTTT
>.|TRBJ2-3|TRBV9|.
CASSVAPRGAGDTQYF
TGTGCCAGCAGCGTAGCTCCTCGGGGCGCAGGGGATACGCAGTATTTT
>.|TRBJ1-4|TRBV5-1|.
CASSPTAHTTNEKLFF
TGCGCCAGCAGCCCGACAGCCCACACAACTAATGAAAAACTGTTTTTT
>.|TRBJ1-2|TRBV27|.
CASSPLGGKNSYTF
TGTGCCAGCAGTCCTCTGGGGGGAAAAAACAGCTACACCTTC
>.|TRBJ2-3|TRBV7-9|.
CASSQYSTDTQYF
TGTGCCAGCAGCCAATACAGCACAGATACGCAGTATTTT
>.|TRBJ1-1|TRBV18|.
CASSPDLAGGAGAFF
TGTGCCAGCTCACCTGATCTGGCGGGGGGCGCGGGGGCTTTCTTT
>.|TRBJ2-3|TRBV24-1|.
CATSDLQSSDTQYF
TGTGCCACCAGTGATTTGCAATCCTCAGATACGCAGTATTTT